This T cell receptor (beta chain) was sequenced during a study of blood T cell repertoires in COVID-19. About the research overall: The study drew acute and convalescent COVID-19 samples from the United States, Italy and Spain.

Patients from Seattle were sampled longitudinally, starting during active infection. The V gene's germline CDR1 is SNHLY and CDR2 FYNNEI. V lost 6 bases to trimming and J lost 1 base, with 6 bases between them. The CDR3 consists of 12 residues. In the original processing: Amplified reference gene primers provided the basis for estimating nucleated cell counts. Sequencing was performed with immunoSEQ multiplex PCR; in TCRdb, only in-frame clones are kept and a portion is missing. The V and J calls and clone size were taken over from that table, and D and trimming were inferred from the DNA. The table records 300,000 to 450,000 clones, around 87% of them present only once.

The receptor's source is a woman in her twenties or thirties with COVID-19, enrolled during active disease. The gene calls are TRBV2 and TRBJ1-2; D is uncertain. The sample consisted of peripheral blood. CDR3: CASRTLNYGYTF. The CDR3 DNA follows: TGTGCCAGCAGGACACTTAACTATGGCTACACCTTC.